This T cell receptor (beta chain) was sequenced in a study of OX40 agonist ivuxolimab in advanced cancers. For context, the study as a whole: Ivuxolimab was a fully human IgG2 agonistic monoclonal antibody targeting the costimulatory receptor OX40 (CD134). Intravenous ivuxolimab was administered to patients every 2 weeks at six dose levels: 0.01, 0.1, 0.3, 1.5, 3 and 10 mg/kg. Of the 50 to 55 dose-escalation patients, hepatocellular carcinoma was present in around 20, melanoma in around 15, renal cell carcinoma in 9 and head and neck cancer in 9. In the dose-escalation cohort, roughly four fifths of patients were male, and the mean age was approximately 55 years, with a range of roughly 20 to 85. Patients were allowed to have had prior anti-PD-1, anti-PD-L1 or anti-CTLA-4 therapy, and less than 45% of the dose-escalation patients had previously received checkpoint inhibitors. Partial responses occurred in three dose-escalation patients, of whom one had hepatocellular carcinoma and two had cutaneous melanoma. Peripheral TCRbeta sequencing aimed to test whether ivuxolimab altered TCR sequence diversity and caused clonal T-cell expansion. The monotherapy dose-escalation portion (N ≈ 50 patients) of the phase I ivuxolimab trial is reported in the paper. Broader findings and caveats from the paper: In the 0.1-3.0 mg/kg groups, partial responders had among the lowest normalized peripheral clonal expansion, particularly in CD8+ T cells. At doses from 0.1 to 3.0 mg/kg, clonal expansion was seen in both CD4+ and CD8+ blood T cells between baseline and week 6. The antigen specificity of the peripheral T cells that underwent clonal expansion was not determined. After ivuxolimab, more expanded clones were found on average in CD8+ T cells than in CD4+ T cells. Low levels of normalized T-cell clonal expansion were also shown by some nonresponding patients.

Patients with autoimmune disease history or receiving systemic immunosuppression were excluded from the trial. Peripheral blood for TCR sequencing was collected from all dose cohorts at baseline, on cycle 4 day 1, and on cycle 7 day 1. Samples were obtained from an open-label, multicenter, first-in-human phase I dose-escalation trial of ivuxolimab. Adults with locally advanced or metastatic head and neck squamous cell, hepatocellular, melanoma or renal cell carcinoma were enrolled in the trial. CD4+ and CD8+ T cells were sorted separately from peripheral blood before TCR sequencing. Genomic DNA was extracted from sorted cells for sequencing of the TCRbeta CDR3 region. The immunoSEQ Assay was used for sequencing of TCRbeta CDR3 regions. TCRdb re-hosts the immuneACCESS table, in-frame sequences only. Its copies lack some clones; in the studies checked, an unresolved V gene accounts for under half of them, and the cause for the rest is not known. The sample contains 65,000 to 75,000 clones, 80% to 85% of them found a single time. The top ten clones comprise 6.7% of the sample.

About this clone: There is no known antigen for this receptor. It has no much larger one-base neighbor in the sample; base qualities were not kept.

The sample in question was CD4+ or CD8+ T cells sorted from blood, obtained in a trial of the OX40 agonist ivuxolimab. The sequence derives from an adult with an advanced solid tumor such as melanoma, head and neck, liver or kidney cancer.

CDR3 loop: CASSQTSGFKETQYF. The nucleotide sequence is given as TGTGCCAGCAGCCAGACTAGCGGATTTAAAGAGACCCAGTACTTC. The rearrangement joined TRBV14 to TRBJ2-5, with 9 middle bases fitting TRBD2. Germline trimming: 3 bases from V, 3 bases from J; junction bases outside gene matches: 5. From a lookup of the germline V gene, CDR1 and CDR2 are SGHDN and FVKESK. From the cysteine up to the phenylalanine, the CDR3 has a length of 15 residues. This entry keeps only the CDR3 DNA: 45 bases, framed from base 1. When the CDR3 is completed using the reference TRBV14 and TRBJ2-5 genes on either side, the full variable domain is EAGVTQFPSHSVIEKGQTVTLRCDPISGHDNLYWYRRVMGKEIKFLLHFVKESKQDESGMPNNRFLAERTGGTYSTLKVQPAELEDSGVYFCASSQTSGFKETQYFGPGTRLLVL.